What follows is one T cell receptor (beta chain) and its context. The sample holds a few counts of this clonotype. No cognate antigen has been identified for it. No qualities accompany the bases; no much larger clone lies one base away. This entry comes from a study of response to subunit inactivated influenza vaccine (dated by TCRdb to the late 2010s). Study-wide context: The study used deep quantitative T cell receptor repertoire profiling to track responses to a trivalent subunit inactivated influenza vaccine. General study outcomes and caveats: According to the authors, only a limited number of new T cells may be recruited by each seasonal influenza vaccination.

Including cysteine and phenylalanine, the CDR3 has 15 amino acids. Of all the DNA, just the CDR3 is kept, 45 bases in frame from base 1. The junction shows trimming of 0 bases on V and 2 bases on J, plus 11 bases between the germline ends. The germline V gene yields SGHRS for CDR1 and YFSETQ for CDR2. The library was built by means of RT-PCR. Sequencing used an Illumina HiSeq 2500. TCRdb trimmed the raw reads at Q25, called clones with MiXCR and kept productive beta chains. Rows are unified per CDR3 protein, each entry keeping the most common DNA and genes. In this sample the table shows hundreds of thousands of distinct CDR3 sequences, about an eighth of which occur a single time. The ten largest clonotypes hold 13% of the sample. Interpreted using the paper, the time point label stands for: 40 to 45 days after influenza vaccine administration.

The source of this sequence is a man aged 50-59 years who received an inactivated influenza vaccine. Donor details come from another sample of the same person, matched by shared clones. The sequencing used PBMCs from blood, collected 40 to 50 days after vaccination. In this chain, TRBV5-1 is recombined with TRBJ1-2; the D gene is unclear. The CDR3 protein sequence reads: CASSLAEGRNYGYTF. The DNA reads TGCGCCAGCAGCTTGGCCGAGGGTCGGAACTATGGCTACACCTTC.